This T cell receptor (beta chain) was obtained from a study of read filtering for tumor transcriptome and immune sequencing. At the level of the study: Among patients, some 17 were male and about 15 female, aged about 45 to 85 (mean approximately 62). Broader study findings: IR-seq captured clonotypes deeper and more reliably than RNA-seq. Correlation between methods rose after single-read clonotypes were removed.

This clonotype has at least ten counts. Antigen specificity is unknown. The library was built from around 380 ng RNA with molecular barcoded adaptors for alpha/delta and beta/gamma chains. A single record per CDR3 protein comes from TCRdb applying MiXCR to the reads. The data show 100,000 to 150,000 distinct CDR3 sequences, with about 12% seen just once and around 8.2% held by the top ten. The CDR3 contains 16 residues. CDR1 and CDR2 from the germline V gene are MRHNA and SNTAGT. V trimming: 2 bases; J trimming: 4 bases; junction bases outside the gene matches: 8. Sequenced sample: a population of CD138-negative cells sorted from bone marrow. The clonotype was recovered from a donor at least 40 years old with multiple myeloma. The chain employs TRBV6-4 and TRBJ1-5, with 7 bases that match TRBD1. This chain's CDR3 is CASSDPRDRRNQPQHF. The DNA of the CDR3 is TGTGCCAGCAGTGACCCTCGGGACAGAAGAAATCAGCCCCAGCATTTT.